This T cell receptor (beta chain) was observed in a study of blood T cells in healthy people across ages. Germline loops: CDR1 SGHDT, CDR2 YYEEEE. V dropped 4 bases and J dropped 3; count of bases not matched to a gene: 22. This CDR3 is 19 amino acids long. Combining a sample-barcoded 5' primer with a J-beta primer mix, a second PCR ran for about 6 to 11 cycles. TCRdb re-called the 5' RACE reads through MiXCR, storing one row per CDR3 protein. The sample carries about 1,800,000 distinct CDR3 sequences, roughly 30% recorded once. This clonotype was detected ten times or more. Its matching antigen is unknown. Overall study findings and caveats: As age increased, TCR beta diversity per million T cells fell in a roughly linear fashion.

Sequenced input: blood. The gene calls are TRBV5-6 and TRBJ2-7; TRBD2 aligns across 7 bases. This TCR was recovered from a woman between 25 and 40 years old in good health. The CDR3 nucleotides read TGTGCCAGCAGCGCCCCCCTTGCGACTAGCAGAAGTAAGGTCTACGAGCAGTACTTC. Its protein is CASSAPLATSRSKVYEQYF.